Listed here are 6 T cell receptor beta chains from one sample, sequenced in a study of identical twins' blood T cells. TCRdb redid the calling of the 5' RACE reads with MiXCR, one entry per CDR3 protein. The data show 300,000 to 450,000 distinct CDR3 sequences, over 25% seen once. The specimen was PBMCs. These receptors originate from a woman aged 18-55 years in good health.

The table lists this clonotype with a few counts. The rearrangement uses TRBV27 and TRBJ1-3; 8 nucleotides align to TRBD1. V shed 5 bases, J shed 4 bases, and the junction held 7 bases outside the gene matches. Germline V gene sequence: CDR1 MNHEY, CDR2 SMNVEV (reference sequence). This CDR3 region has 15 residues. In DNA, the CDR3 is TGTGCCAGCAGTCCGACAGGGGTTAGGGGAAACACCATATATTTT. Amino acids: CASSPTGVRGNTIYF.

The V gene is TRBV6-4, the J gene TRBJ2-1; no reliable D call. This CDR3 contains 13 residues. Trimming cost V 3 bases and J 6 bases, with 9 bases left between them. CDR1 and CDR2 from the germline V gene are MRHNA and SNTAGT. The CDR3 DNA follows: TGTGCCAGCAGTGAAGACGGACGCAATGAGCAGTTCTTC. It is translated as CASSEDGRNEQFF.

This clonotype showed up just a few times. The rearrangement links TRBV28 to TRBJ1-2; a possible D gene is TRBD1 (6 bases). The CDR3 is made up of 12 amino acids. CDR1 is MDHEN and CDR2 is SYDVKM in the germline V gene. With 3 bases removed from V and 8 bases from J, the gap between germline ends came to 10 bases. The DNA for the CDR3 is TGTGCCAGCAGTTTGGGGGGGCAAGGCTACACCTTC. This encodes CASSLGGQGYTF.

In the case of this clonotype: Mismatch with germline at one junction end may stem from a read error. J is TRBJ2-1 and V is TRBV4-3; D is unresolved. This CDR3 has 13 amino acids. Germline CDR1 LGHNA, CDR2 YSLEER. CDR3 protein: CASSQVGYNDQFF. The CDR3 DNA follows: TGCGCCAGCAGCCAGGTTGGGTACAATGATCAGTTCTTC.

The rearrangement uses TRBV29-1 and TRBJ1-1, with D unclear. Germline CDR1 SQVTM, CDR2 ANQGSEA. The CDR3 consists of 15 residues. Trimming removed 4 bases at V and 5 bases at J, with 20 bases between. The CDR3 sequence is CSVVDGTLRKTEAFF. The CDR3 DNA sequence: TGCAGCGTTGTCGATGGAACCCTTAGGAAAACTGAAGCTTTCTTT.

CDR3 region: CASSRYPGSGNTIYF. CDR3 nucleotide sequence: TGTGCCAGCAGCCGCTACCCTGGATCTGGAAACACCATATATTTT. The V call is TRBV27, the J call TRBJ1-3; D ambiguous. Per the germline V gene, CDR1 is MNHEY and CDR2 is SMNVEV (reference sequence). Trimming cost V 6 bases and J 1 base, with 13 bases left between them. The CDR3 extends over 15 amino acids.